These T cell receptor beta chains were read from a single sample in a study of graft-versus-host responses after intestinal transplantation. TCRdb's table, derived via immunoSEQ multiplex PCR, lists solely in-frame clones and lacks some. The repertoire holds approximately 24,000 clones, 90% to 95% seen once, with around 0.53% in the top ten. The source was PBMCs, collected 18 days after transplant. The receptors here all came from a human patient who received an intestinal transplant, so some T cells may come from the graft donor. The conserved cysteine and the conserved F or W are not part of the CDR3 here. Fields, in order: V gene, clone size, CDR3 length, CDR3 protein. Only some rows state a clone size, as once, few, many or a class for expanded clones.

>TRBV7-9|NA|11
ASSLEGNTEAF
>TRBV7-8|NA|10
ASSLTGGEQY
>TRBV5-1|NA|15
ASSLTTSGGYTGELF
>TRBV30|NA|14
AWSGSTGASTDTQY
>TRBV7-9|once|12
ASSLTQVVTEAF
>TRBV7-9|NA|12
ASSLRDSGEKLF
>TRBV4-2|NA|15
ASSQDGGRVSNQPQH
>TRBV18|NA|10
ASSPLPGTQY
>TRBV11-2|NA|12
ASTSGTDSYEQY
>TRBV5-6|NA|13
ASSLQGNLNTEAF
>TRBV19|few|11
ASLDGRNYEQY
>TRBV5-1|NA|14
ASTELAVSSYNEQF
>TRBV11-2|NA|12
ASRGWRGNTEAF
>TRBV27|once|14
ASSPWSGGLLDTQY
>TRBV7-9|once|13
ASSPTSPWNTEAF
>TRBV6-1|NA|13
ASSEIQGSNEKLF
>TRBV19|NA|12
ASSPDRLQETQY
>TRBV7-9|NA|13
ASSLQPSRAGELF
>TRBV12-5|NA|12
ASGLGGGLYGYT
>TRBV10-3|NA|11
AISEGQVDGYT
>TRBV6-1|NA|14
ASSETGWDLTYEQY
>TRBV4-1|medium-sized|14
ASSHGQGNSNQPQH
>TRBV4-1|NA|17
ASSQDPSGGLSGANVLT
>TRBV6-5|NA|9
ASSYAGGYT
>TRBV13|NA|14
ASSLVRTGDTDTQY
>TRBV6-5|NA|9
ASFMAGELF
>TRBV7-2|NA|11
ASSSPGGTEAF
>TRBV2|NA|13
ASRDAGGGLEKLF
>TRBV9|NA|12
TSTGDRANYGYT
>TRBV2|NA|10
ASSLQGYEQY
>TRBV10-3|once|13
AISKSGSGANVLT
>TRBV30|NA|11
AWSRGRSTEAF
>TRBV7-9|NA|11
ASSFTGLPEAF
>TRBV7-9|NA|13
ASSLAAGLRYEQY
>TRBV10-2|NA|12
ASSEGTAASEAF
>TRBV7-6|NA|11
ASSLEVGDTQY
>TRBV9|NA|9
ASSVGEGYT
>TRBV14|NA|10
ASSLNRETQY
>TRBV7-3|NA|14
ASSPFTSGGYNEQF
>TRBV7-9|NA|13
ASSSWGEGTDTQY
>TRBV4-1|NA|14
ASSQDFRSSGNTIY
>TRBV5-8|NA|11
ASSETGSYIQY
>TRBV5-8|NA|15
ASSLVSGIYSNQPQH
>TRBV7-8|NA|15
ASSLGSQGQINTEAF
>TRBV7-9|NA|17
ASSLGGWRELPSTDTQY
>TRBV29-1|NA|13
SVELVLAGEETQY